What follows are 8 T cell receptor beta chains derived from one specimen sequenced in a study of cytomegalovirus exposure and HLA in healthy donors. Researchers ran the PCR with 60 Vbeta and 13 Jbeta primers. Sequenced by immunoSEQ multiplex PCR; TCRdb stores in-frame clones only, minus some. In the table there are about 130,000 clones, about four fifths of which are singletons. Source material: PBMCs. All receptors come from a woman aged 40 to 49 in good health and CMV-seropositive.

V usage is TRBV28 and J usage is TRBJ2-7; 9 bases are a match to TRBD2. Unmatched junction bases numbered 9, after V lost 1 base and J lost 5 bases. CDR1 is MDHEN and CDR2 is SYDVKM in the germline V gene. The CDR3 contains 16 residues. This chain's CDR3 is CASSLFATSGSNEQYF. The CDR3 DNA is TGTGCCAGCAGTTTATTCGCGACTAGCGGCTCTAACGAGCAGTACTTC.

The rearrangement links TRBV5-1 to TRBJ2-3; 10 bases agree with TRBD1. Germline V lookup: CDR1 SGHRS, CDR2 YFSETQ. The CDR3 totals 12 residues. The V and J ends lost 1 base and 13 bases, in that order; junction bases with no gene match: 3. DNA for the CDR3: TGCGCCAGCAGCTTGACCGGGACAGGGGAGTATTTT. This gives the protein CASSLTGTGEYF.

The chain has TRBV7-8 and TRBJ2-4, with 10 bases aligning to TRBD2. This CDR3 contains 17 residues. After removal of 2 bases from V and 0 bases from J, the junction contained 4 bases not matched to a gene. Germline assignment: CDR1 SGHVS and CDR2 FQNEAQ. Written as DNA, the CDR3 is TGTGCCAGCAGCTTACTAGCGGGAGCGTTAGCCAAAAACATTCAGTACTTC. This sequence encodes CASSLLAGALAKNIQYF.

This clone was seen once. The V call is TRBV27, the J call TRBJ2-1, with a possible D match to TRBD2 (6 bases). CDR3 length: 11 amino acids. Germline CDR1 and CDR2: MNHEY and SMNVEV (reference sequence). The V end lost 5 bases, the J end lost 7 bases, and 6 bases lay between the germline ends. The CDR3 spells CASSGGNEQFF. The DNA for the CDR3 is TGTGCCAGCAGTGGGGGGAATGAGCAGTTCTTC.

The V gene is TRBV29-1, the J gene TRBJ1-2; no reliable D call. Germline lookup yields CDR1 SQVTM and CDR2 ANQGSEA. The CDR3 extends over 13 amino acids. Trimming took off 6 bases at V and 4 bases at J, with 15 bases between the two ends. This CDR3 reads CSVEADGLYGYTF. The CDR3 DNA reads TGCAGCGTGGAGGCGGACGGCCTCTATGGCTACACCTTC.

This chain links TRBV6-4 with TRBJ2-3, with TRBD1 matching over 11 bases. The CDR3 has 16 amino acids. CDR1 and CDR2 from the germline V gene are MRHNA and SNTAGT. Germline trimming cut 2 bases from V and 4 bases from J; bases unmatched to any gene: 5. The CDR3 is CASSDAAGQGADTQYF. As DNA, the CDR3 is TGTGCCAGCAGTGACGCAGCGGGACAGGGGGCAGATACGCAGTATTTT.

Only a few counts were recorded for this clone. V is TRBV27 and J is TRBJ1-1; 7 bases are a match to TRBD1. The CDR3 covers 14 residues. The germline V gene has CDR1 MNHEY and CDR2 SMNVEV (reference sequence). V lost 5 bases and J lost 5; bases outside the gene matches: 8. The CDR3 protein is CASSATGVGTEAFF. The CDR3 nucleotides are TGTGCCAGCAGTGCCACAGGGGTAGGGACTGAAGCTTTCTTT.

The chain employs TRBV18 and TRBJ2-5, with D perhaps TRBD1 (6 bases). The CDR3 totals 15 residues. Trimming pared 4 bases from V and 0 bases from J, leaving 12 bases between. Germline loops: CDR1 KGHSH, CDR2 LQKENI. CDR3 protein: CASSQQGLYQETQYF. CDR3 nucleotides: TGTGCCAGCTCACAGCAGGGGCTCTACCAAGAGACCCAGTACTTC.